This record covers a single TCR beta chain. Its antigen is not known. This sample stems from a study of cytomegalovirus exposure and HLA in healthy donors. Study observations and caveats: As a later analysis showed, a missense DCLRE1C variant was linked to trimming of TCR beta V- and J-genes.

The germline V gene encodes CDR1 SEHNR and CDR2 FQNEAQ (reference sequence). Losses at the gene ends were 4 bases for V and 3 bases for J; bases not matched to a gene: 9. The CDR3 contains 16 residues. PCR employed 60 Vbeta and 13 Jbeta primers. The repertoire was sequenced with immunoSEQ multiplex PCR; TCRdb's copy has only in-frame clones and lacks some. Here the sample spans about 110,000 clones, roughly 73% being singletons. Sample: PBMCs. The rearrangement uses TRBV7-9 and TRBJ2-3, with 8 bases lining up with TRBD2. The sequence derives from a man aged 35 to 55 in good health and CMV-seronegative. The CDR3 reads CASSSGRGGATDTQYF. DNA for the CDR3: TGTGCCAGCAGCTCCGGCCGGGGGGGGGCAACAGATACGCAGTATTTT.